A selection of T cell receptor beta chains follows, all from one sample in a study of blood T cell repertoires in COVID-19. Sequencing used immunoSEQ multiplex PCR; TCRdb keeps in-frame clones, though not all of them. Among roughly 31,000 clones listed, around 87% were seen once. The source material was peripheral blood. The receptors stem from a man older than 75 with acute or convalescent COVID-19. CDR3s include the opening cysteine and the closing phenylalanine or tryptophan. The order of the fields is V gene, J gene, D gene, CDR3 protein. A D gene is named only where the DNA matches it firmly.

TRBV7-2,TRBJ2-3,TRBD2,CASSLVGLAGISTDTQYF
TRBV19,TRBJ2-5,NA,CASSGATGSIGETQYF
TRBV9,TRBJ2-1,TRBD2,CASSMRGDQYNEQFF
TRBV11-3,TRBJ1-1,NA,CASLEGNNTEAFF
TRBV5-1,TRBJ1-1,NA,CASSLARGTTEAFF
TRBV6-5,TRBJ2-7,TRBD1,CATGTATSYEQYF
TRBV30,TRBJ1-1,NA,CAYLELQREAFF
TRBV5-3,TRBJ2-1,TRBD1,CARSRPGTGTSSYNEQFF
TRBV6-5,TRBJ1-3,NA,CASTVDRYSGNTIYF
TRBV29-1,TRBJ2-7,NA,CSVATSRYEQYF
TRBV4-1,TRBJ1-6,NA,CASSQEEGNRLRALHF
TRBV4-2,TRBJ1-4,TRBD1,CASSQDTGEAEKLFF
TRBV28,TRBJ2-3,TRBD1,CASSLGTGETDTQYF
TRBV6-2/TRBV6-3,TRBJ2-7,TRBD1,CASTPTGAPYEQYF
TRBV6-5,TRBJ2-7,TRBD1,CASTLSDRTYEQYF
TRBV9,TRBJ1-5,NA,CASSSTGGAISPQHF
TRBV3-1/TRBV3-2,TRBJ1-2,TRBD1,CASSTTGGRYGYTF
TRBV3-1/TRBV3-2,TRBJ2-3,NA,CASSLGGGASTDTQYF
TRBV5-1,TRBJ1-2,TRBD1,CASSPTGNYGYTF
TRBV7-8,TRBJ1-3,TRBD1,CASSQDRVGNTIYF
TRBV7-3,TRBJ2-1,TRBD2,CASSPSGGAMEQFF
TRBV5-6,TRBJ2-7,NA,CASSSTGRYEQYF
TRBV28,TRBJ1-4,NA,CATEASLVEKLFF
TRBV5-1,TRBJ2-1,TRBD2,CASSSSGTSGTLPFF
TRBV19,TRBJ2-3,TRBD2,CASSKREAADTQYF
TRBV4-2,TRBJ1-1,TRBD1,CASSPGTGNTEAFF
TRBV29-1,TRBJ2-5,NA,CSVLPSGQPKETQYF
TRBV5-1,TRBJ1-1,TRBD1,CASRADRAALNTEAFF
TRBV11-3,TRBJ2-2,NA,CASSLGQDTGELFF
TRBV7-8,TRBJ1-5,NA,CASSLARGSGQPQHF
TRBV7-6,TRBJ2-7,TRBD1,CASSLGRGTYEQYF
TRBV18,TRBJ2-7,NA,CASSPAGARYEQYF
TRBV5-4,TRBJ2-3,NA,CASHSRDTTDTQYF
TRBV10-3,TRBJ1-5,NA,CAISGTSLGDQPQHF
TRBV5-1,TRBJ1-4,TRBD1,CASSLGVTGHNEKLFF
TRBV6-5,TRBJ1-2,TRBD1,CASSYSDRAYGYTF
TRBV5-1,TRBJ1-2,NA,CASSLGLSRGYTF
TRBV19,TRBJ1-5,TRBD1,CASSWTGGDQPQHF
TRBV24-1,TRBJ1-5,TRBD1,CATSDLKYAPGQAQPQHF
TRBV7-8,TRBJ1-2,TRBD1,CASSSQGAFSYGYTF
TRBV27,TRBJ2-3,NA,CASNRGGDTQYF
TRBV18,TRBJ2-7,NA,CASSRQELEQYF
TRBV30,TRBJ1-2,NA,CAWRNRASGGYTF
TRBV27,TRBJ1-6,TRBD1,CASRNTGALSSYNSPLHF
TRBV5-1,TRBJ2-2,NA,CASRRMGGQTNTGELFF
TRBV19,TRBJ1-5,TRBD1,CASSITGQGAPQHF
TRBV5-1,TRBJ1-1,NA,CASSSEPWGGRTEAFF
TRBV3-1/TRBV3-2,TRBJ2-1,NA,CASSNGGPISSDNEQFF
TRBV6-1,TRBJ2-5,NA,CASSEEQGQWETQYF
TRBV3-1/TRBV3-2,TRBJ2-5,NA,CASSQDLARRETQYF
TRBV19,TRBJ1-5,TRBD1,CASSTLQGNQPQHF
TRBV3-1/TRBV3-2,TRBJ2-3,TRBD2,CASSTRGDPTDTQYF
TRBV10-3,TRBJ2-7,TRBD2,CAIRGTSGGNEQYF
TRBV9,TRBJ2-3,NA,CASSVGGRVTDTQYF